This TCR beta chain emerged from a study of naive and memory T cell subsets (dated by TCRdb to about 2017). Regarding the study in general: The study applied an open-source, UMI-based TCR alpha and beta sequencing pipeline to sorted naive and memory peripheral blood T cell subsets. Complete agreement was observed between the functional CMV T cell responses and the IgG serology results. RNA was DNase-treated and reverse transcribed with TCR constant-region primers, mostly using SuperScript III. Overall study outcomes, separate from this receptor: In both CD4 and CD8 cells, a rise in Gini index and a fall in Shannon and inverse Simpson diversity were observed from naive through CM, EM and EMRA. A clonotype was defined as a single alpha or beta chain sequence rather than as a paired alpha/beta receptor. After error correction, over 95% of naive TCR sequences appeared only once, giving much steeper abundance distributions than memory subsets. The abundance of TCRs followed a power law with an exponent that differed between naive and memory subsets yet stayed consistent across the three individuals. The repertoire findings for the naive and memory subsets could not be validated, as no ground truth was available. RNA-based TCR counts may be influenced by expression changes linked to T cell activation and differentiation.

The sample holds a few counts of this clonotype. Its specific antigen is unknown. The sample holds no much larger clone one base away, and base qualities are not on file. From the second PCR step onward, the TCR alpha chain libraries and the TCR beta chain libraries were amplified separately. Donor CMV status was determined by IFNgamma production from CD4+ T cells after overnight stimulation of fresh PBMCs with CMV viral lysate. Using Miltenyi beads, CD4 T cells were first positively selected, and CD8 T cells were then positively selected from the CD4-negative fraction. Cells were stained for CD3, CD4, CD8, CD45RA, CD27 and a live/dead dye and were sorted on a BD Aria II into four subsets based on CD45RA and CD27. The sorting gate for effector memory cells was CD45RA-CD27-, and the sorting gate for EMRA cells was CD45RA+CD27-. A few healthy volunteers provided blood, and each donor's sample was split into CD4 and CD8 T cells and then further divided into four differentiation subsets. Around 130 ml of peripheral blood was taken from each donor, and PBMC were separated by density-gradient centrifugation on Ficoll-Paque PLUS. Sorted cells were lysed in RLT buffer, after which RNA was extracted using a Qiagen RNeasy kit and stored at -80 degrees C.

V drops 5 bases and J drops 6 bases, leaving 12 bases in between. The CDR3 starts with the cysteine, ends with the phenylalanine, and has 13 residues. Solely the CDR3 DNA is kept, with 39 bases framed from the first base. CDR1 MNHNY and CDR2 SVGAGI were looked up in the germline V gene (reference sequence). The protocol used for the library was UMI-ligation and nested PCR. The beta constant-region primer consisted of an equimolar mixture of two oligonucleotides that together covered TRBC1 and TRBC2. A single-stranded oligonucleotide carrying the SP2 primer and a 12-nucleotide UMI was ligated to the 3' end of the cDNA by T4 RNA ligase 1. Four rounds of PCR were used to amplify ligated cDNA, with nested alpha and beta constant-region primers being used together with the SP2 primer. The ligation reaction was kept at 16 degrees C for about 19-24 hours. PCR2 was typically performed as a SYBR Green qPCR and was stopped at a predetermined threshold so that over-amplification was prevented. Every purification after the first one was done using Agencourt AMPure XP magnetic beads. Libraries were quantified by Qubit and checked on a TapeStation, with a main peak expected near 650 bp. Pooled libraries were sequenced on an Illumina MiSeq with v2 2x251 paired-end kits, typically giving roughly 0.9-2.3 million reads per sample. Each sample was pooled at about 4.2 nM, and roughly 4.5-8% PhiX was included to help cluster recognition. As for how the authors treated the data: Decombinator assigned V and J genes to Demultiplexor-processed FASTQ reads by tag matching, allowing a single base-pair mismatch. UMIs were used by Collapsinator to correct both sequencing errors and frequency errors arising from PCR heterogeneity. CDR3Translator translated TCRs and extracted CDR3s from the conserved cysteine to the FGXG phenylalanine, flagging non-productive sequences. Gini, Shannon entropy and inverse Simpson indices were calculated on repertoires subsampled to equal numbers of UMI-defined TCRs. Power-law fits to clonotype abundance distributions were performed by maximum likelihood within the linear range. On one naive CD8 sample, the pipeline and MIGEC gave similar UMI counts, unique TCR numbers and clonal distributions. The repertoires were searched for under 7,500 CMV-associated CDR3 sequences that had been compiled from VDJdb and a published dataset. The public reads were reanalyzed by TCRdb: fastp trimming at Q25, MiXCR alignment, in-frame beta chains only. Entries are consolidated by CDR3 protein sequence, retaining the most common genes and DNA. These V and J calls derive from TCRdb rather than the authors' analysis. This sample holds fewer than 30,000 distinct CDR3 sequences; approximately 11% were observed only once. The leading ten clones occupy approximately 19% of the sample.

Recombination connected TRBV6-6 to TRBJ2-3; the D gene remains uncertain. The material sequenced was effector memory CD4+ T cells from blood. The sample's cell subset or site, from its label and the paper: effector memory, CD45RA- CD27-. This TCR derives from a human donor in good health. The nucleotide sequence is TGTGCCAGCAGTGCTTTGGCCTCGGATACGCAGTATTTT. The translation is CASSALASDTQYF.